This T cell receptor beta chain was obtained from a study of shared clonotypes between healthy human individuals (dated by TCRdb to the early 2020s). Background for the entire study: The cohort comprised a couple of women and a few men aged 18 to 49 years. Leukapheresis yielded between about 0.94 and 10 billion PBMCs per donor. For each donor, CD4 naive and CD4 memory were each run on three plates, CD8 naive on two plates, and CD8 memory on one plate. The study deeply sequenced blood TCR repertoires of about 5 healthy adults to estimate repertoire size and the extent of clonotype sharing between individuals. Libraries were prepared and TCR repertoires were sequenced by different laboratories using diverse techniques, in order to increase sequencing depth and limit assay-specific biases. Broader findings and caveats from the paper: About 5% of naive CD4, 3.5% of naive CD8, approximately 2% of memory CD4, and more than 0.35% of memory CD8 clonotypes were shared across several donors. Pairwise subsampling indicated that sequencing depth was expected to affect the degree of clonotype sharing among donors. Higher generation probabilities were observed for clonotypes shared by all four sorted-subset donors than for non-shared clonotypes. Because the study included only a small number of donors, the genetic and exposure-history diversity represented was limited. Estimated clonotype richness was generally larger for naive than for memory subsets. Sampling was restricted to blood, and TCR repertoires in tissues likely differ from the TCR repertoires found in blood. Rarefaction of sorted-subset datasets indicated incomplete sequencing despite the large sequencing depth.

Sequences MNHEY (CDR1) and SVGAGI (CDR2) are obtained from the germline V gene. V was cut back by 6 bases and J by 8 bases, leaving a gap of 16 bases between them. From cysteine to phenylalanine, the CDR3 is 13 amino acids long. Only the CDR3 region is kept as DNA, spanning 39 bases read in frame from base 1. Using the deep immunoSEQ assay, TCR CDR3 regions were amplified from genomic DNA by multiplex PCR. Extracted genomic DNA from each cell subset was distributed evenly across all wells of several immunoSEQ 96-well plates, and each plate was treated as a replicate. For sorted subsets, 200 to 250 ng genomic DNA, equal to some 30,000 T cell genomes, was loaded into each replicate PCR. The purified libraries were quantified using a Qubit 3.0 fluorometer, sized with a Bioanalyzer 2100, and then quantified again using the KAPA Library Quantification kit. Every immunoSEQ 96-well plate was sequenced on a separate single-read 150-cycle Illumina NextSeq 550 flow cell. Per the original workflow: The immunoSEQ output contained only junctional sequences without quality scores, so filtering could not match that applied to full-length reads. To assign V/J genes and CDR3, sequences were annotated against IMGT germline references using PyIR, a Python wrapper for IgBLAST v1.9. Reads were filtered out if the reads had weak V/J assignments (E-value above 1e-6), no CDR3, stop codons, out-of-frame junctions, or ambiguous translated residues. A V3J clonotype was defined by an identical inferred V gene, J gene, and CDR3 amino acid sequence. The percentage overlap between two repertoires was calculated by dividing the number of shared unique clonotypes by the size of the smaller repertoire. RTK rarefaction, the Chao1 estimator, and Recon v2.1 estimates of unobserved clonotypes were used to assess repertoire richness. Generation probabilities for all TCRbeta clonotypes obtained by the gDNA method from a handful of donors were computed using OLGA. TCRdb obtained this table from immuneACCESS and retained in-frame rearrangements with V and J assigned. These tables miss some clones; where compared with another copy, unresolved V genes account for less than half of the shortfall, and the remainder is unexplained. Clone size and the V and J calls come from that table; the DNA yielded D and trimming. The sample has approximately 1,500,000 clones on record, roughly 98% of them singletons. About 0.45% of the sample belongs to the ten largest clones.

A word on this clone: There is no known antigen for this receptor. No much larger clonotype is one base removed from it; base qualities were not supplied.

Healthy HIV-negative adults with no recently reported acute infections or vaccinations were included as donors. Every donor was a Caucasian adult residing in Nashville, Tennessee, USA. Magnetic negative selection was used to enrich CD4+ T cells, after which naive cells were positively selected on CD45RA and the negative fraction became the memory subset. After blood collection by leukapheresis, PBMCs were isolated using Ficoll-Histopaque density gradient centrifugation and then cryopreserved in the vapor phase of liquid nitrogen. Purity and quantity of every magnetically sorted T cell population were checked by analytical flow cytometry. Genomic DNA was isolated from each sorted fraction and quantified by UV absorbance on a Nanodrop 2000c.

The sequence was collected from a man younger than 45 in good health. The sequence is built from TRBV6-5 and TRBJ1-1; the D gene assignment is ambiguous. The material sequenced was naive CD4+ T cells sorted from blood. The cell subset or site label corresponds to: CD45RA+ positively selected. The DNA sequence reads TGTGCCAGCAGGCCTCGGACGGATAAGGAAGCTTTCTTT. Translated, this is CASRPRTDKEAFF.